The rows below give T cell receptor beta chains drawn from one sample of a study of radiotherapy plus CTLA-4 blockade in lung cancer. Method: immunoSEQ multiplex PCR; TCRdb's copy keeps in-frame clones and lacks some. The table lists about 53,000 clones, 85% of them singletons. This specimen was peripheral blood, taken from a patient treated with radiotherapy plus ipilimumab. The receptor source for this set is a human donor with non-small cell lung cancer whose response to radiotherapy plus ipilimumab could not be evaluated. The CDR3 runs from the conserved cysteine through the conserved F or W. The D gene is left open where the match is weak. Clone size is not always given. Where it is, it says once, few, many or a class for expanded clones.

CDR3 protein,CDR3 DNA,clone size,D gene,J gene,V gene
CASSEQSSGNTIYF,TGTGCCAGCAGCGAACAGAGCTCTGGAAACACCATATATTTT,.,.,TRBJ1-3,TRBV7-2
CASREQLARGEQYF,TGTGCCAGCCGGGAGCAATTAGCCCGGGGCGAGCAGTACTTC,once,.,TRBJ2-7,TRBV6-4
CASSGTDRVQPQHF,TGTGCCAGCAGTGGCACGGACAGGGTTCAGCCCCAGCATTTT,.,TRBD1,TRBJ1-5,TRBV2
CASSLVQGREYF,TGTGCCAGCAGCTTAGTGCAGGGGAGGGAGTACTTC,once,.,TRBJ2-5,TRBV7-2
CASSASGGTEAFF,TGTGCCAGCAGCGCCTCAGGAGGAACTGAAGCTTTCTTT,.,.,TRBJ1-1,TRBV7-3
CASREQGNTEAFF,TGTGCCAGTAGGGAACAGGGGAACACTGAAGCTTTCTTT,.,.,TRBJ1-1,TRBV19
CASRAGGNTEAFF,TGTGCCAGCCGCGCAGGGGGGAACACTGAAGCTTTCTTT,.,TRBD1,TRBJ1-1,TRBV28
CASTRQGMNNEQFF,TGTGCCAGCACGAGGCAGGGGATGAACAATGAGCAGTTCTTC,.,.,TRBJ2-1,TRBV9
CASSQDWTDSYNEQFF,TGCGCCAGCAGCCAAGATTGGACAGATTCCTACAATGAGCAGTTCTTC,.,.,TRBJ2-1,TRBV4-3
CASSITGEVPDTQYF,TGTGCCAGTAGTATTACAGGGGAGGTTCCAGATACGCAGTATTTT,.,.,TRBJ2-3,TRBV19
CASSSGLAERNEQFF,TGTGCCAGCAGCTCGGGACTAGCGGAGAGAAATGAGCAGTTCTTC,.,TRBD2,TRBJ2-1,TRBV5-4
CASSLSGGVGQPQHF,TGCGCCAGCAGCTTGTCGGGGGGTGTAGGCCAGCCCCAGCATTTT,.,.,TRBJ1-5,TRBV5-1
CASSEGDRGHEQYF,TGTGCCAGCAGTGAAGGGGACAGGGGACACGAGCAGTACTTC,.,TRBD1,TRBJ2-7,TRBV2
CAWRMTGNNSPLHF,TGTGCCTGGAGGATGACAGGGAACAATTCACCCCTCCACTTT,.,TRBD1,TRBJ1-6,TRBV30
CASSPRDRGGKKLFF,TGTGCCAGCAGTCCACGGGACAGGGGAGGTAAAAAACTGTTTTTT,.,TRBD1,TRBJ1-4,TRBV27
CASSTSSYEQYF,TGTGCCAGCAGTACGAGCTCCTACGAGCAGTACTTC,.,.,TRBJ2-7,TRBV2
CASSYSTITDTQYF,TGTGCCAGCAGTTACTCGACTATCACAGATACGCAGTATTTT,.,.,TRBJ2-3,TRBV6-5
CASSPVTGVEAFF,TGTGCCAGCAGTCCTGTAACAGGGGTTGAAGCTTTCTTT,few,TRBD1,TRBJ1-1,TRBV6-5
CASSLQGFTGELFF,TGCGCCAGCAGCTTACAGGGTTTTACCGGGGAGCTGTTTTTT,.,.,TRBJ2-2,TRBV5-1
CAIRLAGVPPTGELFF,TGTGCCATTCGGCTAGCGGGAGTTCCACCCACCGGGGAGCTGTTTTTT,.,TRBD2,TRBJ2-2,TRBV2
CASSSTYRGNTEAFF,TGCGCCAGCAGTTCGACCTACAGGGGGAACACTGAAGCTTTCTTT,.,TRBD1,TRBJ1-1,TRBV5-1
CASSRTSGSTDTQYF,TGTGCCAGCTCACGGACTAGCGGGAGCACAGATACGCAGTATTTT,few,TRBD2,TRBJ2-3,TRBV18